Listed here are 17 T cell receptor beta chains from one sample, sequenced in a study of blood T cells in healthy people across ages. A J-beta primer mix and a sample-barcoded 5' primer were used in a second PCR of roughly 7 to 12 cycles. TCRdb passed the 5' RACE reads through MiXCR, listing each CDR3 protein once. The sample has roughly 1.5 million distinct CDR3 sequences, approximately 39% seen once. Sequenced input: blood. These receptors came from a woman aged 18 to 35 in good health.

This chain uses TRBV9 with TRBJ2-3; 8 nucleotides align to TRBD2. Germline lookup yields CDR1 SGDLS and CDR2 YYNGEE. The CDR3 has 16 amino acids. The junction had 7 bases not matched to a gene; V was cut back by 3 bases and J by 1 base. The CDR3 reads CASSGFRGGGTDTQYF. DNA for the CDR3: TGTGCCAGCAGCGGATTCCGGGGGGGTGGCACAGATACGCAGTATTTT.

The chain has TRBV13 and TRBJ1-6; tentatively, D is TRBD1 (6 bases). Germline assignment: CDR1 PRHDT and CDR2 FYEKMQ (reference sequence). V lost 8 bases and J 5 bases, leaving 10 bases between the germline ends. The CDR3 has 13 amino acids. In DNA form, the CDR3 reads TGTGCCAGCTCTGAGGGGGATAATTCACCCCTCCACTTT. Translating it yields CASSEGDNSPLHF.

This clonotype has a handful of counts. V gene TRBV12-3 or TRBV12-4 combines with J gene TRBJ1-5, with D unclear. The CDR3 totals 15 residues. Trimming stripped 4 bases from V and 4 bases from J, with 14 bases between. CDR3 DNA sequence: TGTGCCAGCAGTTACGCCGGGGTAAGTAATCAGCCCCAGCATTTT. Protein sequence: CASSYAGVSNQPQHF.

This chain links TRBV7-9 with TRBJ1-2; weak D call: TRBD1 (6 bases). Trimming shortened V by 5 bases and J by 5 bases, and 15 bases separated the two germline ends. Germline V gene sequence: CDR1 SEHNR, CDR2 FQNEAQ (reference sequence). The CDR3 extends over 14 amino acids. The CDR3 region is CASSVTGHGYGYTF. CDR3 DNA sequence: TGTGCCAGCAGCGTGACGGGACACGGGTATGGCTACACCTTC.

The chain recombines TRBV12-3 or TRBV12-4 with TRBJ2-7, with 15 nucleotides matching TRBD2. The CDR3 spans 15 residues. The trim removed 5 bases at V and 2 bases at J, leaving 1 base unmatched. Here the CDR3 DNA reads TGTGCCAGCAGTCGGACTAGCGGGGGGGCCTACGAGCAGTACTTC. Its protein product is CASSRTSGGAYEQYF.

J is TRBJ2-1 and V is TRBV19; D not certain. Deletions cut 7 bases from V and 9 bases from J, with 13 bases between. The length of the CDR3 is 12 residues. The germline CDR1 and CDR2 sequences are LNHDA and SQIVND (reference sequence). The CDR3 sequence is CASKRGTGEQFF. In DNA form, the CDR3 reads TGTGCCAGTAAAAGAGGCACGGGTGAGCAGTTCTTC.

The rearrangement joins TRBV20-1 to TRBJ1-1; D call uncertain. Between the trimmed V and J ends, which lost 0 bases and 7 bases, there was a span of 21 bases. CDR1 is DFQATT and CDR2 is SNEGSKA in the germline V gene (reference sequence). The CDR3 consists of 16 residues. CDR3 DNA: TGCAGTGCTAGAGAAGGGCCGATTGGGTACGACGTTGAAGCTTTCTTT. Residues: CSAREGPIGYDVEAFF.

This clonotype has just a few counts. The chain joins TRBV12-3 or TRBV12-4 to TRBJ2-5, with D possibly matching TRBD2 (5 bases). Deletions cut 4 bases from V and 11 bases from J, with 14 bases between. The CDR3 has 12 residues. The CDR3 region has the DNA TGTGCCAGCAGTTATGACTACAATGAGCAGTACTTC. It codes for CASSYDYNEQYF.

CDR3 bases: TGTGCCAGCAGTTGGGGGGCGGTCTACGAGCAGTACTTC. Encoded protein: CASSWGAVYEQYF. The V call is TRBV27, the J call TRBJ2-7; D may match TRBD1 or TRBD2 (6 bases each). The CDR3 has 13 residues. V lost 4 bases, J lost 3 bases, and 10 bases lay in between. The germline CDR1 and CDR2 sequences are MNHEY and SMNVEV (reference sequence).

This clonotype has a handful of counts. The J gene is TRBJ2-7, the V gene TRBV15; D is undetermined. V lost 3 bases, J lost 0 bases, and 15 bases lay in between. This CDR3 is built from 16 residues. Germline-derived CDR1 and CDR2 are LNHNV and YYDKDF (reference sequence). The CDR3 loop reads CATSSYPLHPSYEQYF. The DNA of the CDR3 is TGTGCCACCAGCAGCTATCCCCTTCATCCCTCCTACGAGCAGTACTTC.

The chain employs TRBV7-9 and TRBJ2-7, with a weak D call TRBD1 (6 bases). Germline CDR1 and CDR2: SEHNR and FQNEAQ (reference sequence). The CDR3 runs to 15 residues. Trimming took off 5 bases at V and 2 bases at J, with 16 bases between the two ends. CDR3 DNA: TGTGCCAGCAGCAACCCCTTACAGGGAACCTACGAGCAGTACTTC. This encodes CASSNPLQGTYEQYF.

In its sample, this clonotype was seen a few times. J is TRBJ1-2 and V is TRBV3-1; the D is unclear. Trimming took 0 bases from V and 6 from J, leaving 11 bases between them. CDR3 length: 14 amino acids. CDR1 is LGHDT, CDR2 YNNKEL, per germline (reference sequence). This CDR3 is CASSQDTRTHGYTF. CDR3 bases: TGTGCCAGCAGCCAAGATACCCGCACTCATGGCTACACCTTC.

The chain employs TRBV6-6 and TRBJ2-7; 7 bases fit TRBD1. Germline CDR1 reads MNHNY; CDR2 reads SVGAGI (reference sequence). This CDR3 comprises 14 residues. V dropped 7 bases and J dropped 3; count of bases not matched to a gene: 9. CDR3 DNA sequence: TGTGCCAGCACCTTCACGGGACAGAACTACGAGCAGTACTTC. This gives the protein CASTFTGQNYEQYF.

This clonotype was seen more than once but under ten times. The rearrangement joins TRBV5-1 to TRBJ1-1, with no clear D. CDR1 is SGHRS and CDR2 is YFSETQ in the germline V gene. The ends were cut back, 4 bases at V and 3 bases at J, with 13 bases in the middle. This CDR3 is 14 amino acids long. The CDR3 region is CASSPGRTYTEAFF. DNA for the CDR3: TGCGCCAGCAGCCCCGGGCGGACCTACACTGAAGCTTTCTTT.

The rearrangement uses TRBV20-1 and TRBJ2-7; 7 nucleotides line up with TRBD1. Germline V gene sequence: CDR1 DFQATT, CDR2 SNEGSKA (reference sequence). Unmatched junction bases numbered 6, after V lost 6 bases and J lost 1 base. This CDR3 is built from 13 residues. The CDR3 loop reads CSAAQGHSYEQYF. CDR3 nucleotide sequence: TGCAGTGCCGCACAGGGGCATTCCTACGAGCAGTACTTC.

V and J are TRBV3-1 and TRBJ2-5; D tentatively fits TRBD1 or TRBD2 (5 bases each). Trimming took off 1 base at V and 11 bases at J, with 14 bases between the two ends. From germline, CDR1 is LGHDT and CDR2 YNNKEL (reference sequence). The CDR3 extends over 13 amino acids. The CDR3 protein is CASSQVGVGEQYF. The CDR3 DNA reads as TGTGCCAGCAGCCAAGTGGGGGTGGGGGAGCAGTACTTC.

This clonotype was observed a handful of times. The gene calls are TRBV20-1 and TRBJ1-4; D ambiguous. Trimming removed 5 bases from V and 6 bases from J, with 19 bases in between. Germline values: CDR1 DFQATT, CDR2 SNEGSKA (reference sequence). CDR3 length equals 15 residues. The CDR3 is CSARWGTRQYEKLFF. CDR3 coding DNA: TGCAGTGCTCGATGGGGTACCAGACAATATGAAAAACTGTTTTTT.